Following are 5 T cell receptor beta chains from one sample sequenced in a study of cytomegalovirus exposure and HLA in healthy donors. PCR amplification relied on 60 Vbeta primers (plus 13 Jbeta primers). Assay: immunoSEQ multiplex PCR; the TCRdb copy retains only in-frame clones and omits some. This table has 90,000 to 150,000 clones, more than 65% appearing once. Sequenced input: PBMCs. The origin of the receptors is a human donor in good health.

The rearrangement uses TRBV5-6 and TRBJ2-7; 9 bases align to TRBD1. CDR1 is SGHDT, CDR2 YYEEEE, per germline. V was clipped by 6 bases and J by 2 bases; unmatched bases: 6. The length of the CDR3 is 14 residues. The CDR3 coding sequence is TGTGCCAGCAACGGACAGGGGTCACCCTACGAGCAGTACTTC. Its translation is CASNGQGSPYEQYF. Full variable domain (outside the CDR3, taken from reference TRBV5-6 and TRBJ2-7): DAGVTQSPTHLIKTRGQQVTLRCSPKSGHDTVSWYQQALGQGPQFIFQYYEEEERQRGNFPDRFSGHQFPNYSSELNVNALLLGDSALYLCASNGQGSPYEQYFGPGTRLTVT.

The V and J genes are TRBV9 and TRBJ1-5, with a weak D call TRBD1 (6 bases). Looked up from germline, CDR1 is SGDLS and CDR2 is YYNGEE. The CDR3 extends over 14 amino acids. Trimming took 0 bases from V and 7 from J, leaving 11 bases between them. CDR3 region: CASSVDGGGQPQHF. The CDR3 DNA is TGTGCCAGCAGCGTAGATGGGGGCGGCCAGCCCCAGCATTTT.

The J gene is TRBJ2-7, the V gene TRBV6-1; 11 bases map to TRBD2. Trimming took 5 bases from V and 6 from J; bases not matched to a gene: 3. CDR1 is MNHNS and CDR2 is SASEGT in the germline V gene. The CDR3 consists of 13 residues. CDR3 in DNA: TGTGCCAGCAGTTTGACTAGCGGGATCGAGCAGTACTTC. Protein: CASSLTSGIEQYF.

This chain connects TRBV9 to TRBJ2-7; D might be TRBD1 (6 bases). The ends were cut back, 0 bases at V and 6 bases at J, with 13 bases in the middle. The CDR3 extends over 14 amino acids. Per germline, CDR1 SGDLS and CDR2 YYNGEE. The CDR3 here is CASSVERGSVEQYF. The CDR3, as DNA: TGTGCCAGCAGCGTAGAAAGGGGGTCTGTCGAGCAGTACTTC.

The chain employs TRBV7-9 and TRBJ2-1; 11 bases fit TRBD2. Germline CDR1 SEHNR, CDR2 FQNEAQ (reference sequence). Trimming took 5 bases from V and 8 from J; bases not matched to a gene: 8. The CDR3 spans 15 residues. For the CDR3, the DNA is TGTGCCAGCAGCGACCCTCTAGCGGGAGGCGATGAGCAGTTCTTC. It translates to CASSDPLAGGDEQFF.